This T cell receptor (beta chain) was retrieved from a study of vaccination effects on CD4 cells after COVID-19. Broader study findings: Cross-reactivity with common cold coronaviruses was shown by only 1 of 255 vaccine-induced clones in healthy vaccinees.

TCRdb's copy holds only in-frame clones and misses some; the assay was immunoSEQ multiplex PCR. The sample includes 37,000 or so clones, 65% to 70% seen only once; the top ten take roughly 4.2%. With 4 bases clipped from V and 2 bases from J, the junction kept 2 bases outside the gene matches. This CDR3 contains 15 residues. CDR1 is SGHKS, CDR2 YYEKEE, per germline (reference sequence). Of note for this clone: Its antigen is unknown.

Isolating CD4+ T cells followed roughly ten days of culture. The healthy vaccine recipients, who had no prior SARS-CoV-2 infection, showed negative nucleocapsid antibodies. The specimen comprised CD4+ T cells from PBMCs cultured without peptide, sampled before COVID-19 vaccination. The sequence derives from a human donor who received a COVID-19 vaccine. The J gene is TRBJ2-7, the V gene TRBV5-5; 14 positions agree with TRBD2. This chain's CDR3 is CASSVTSGRAYEQYF. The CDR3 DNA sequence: TGTGCCAGCAGCGTGACTAGCGGGAGGGCCTACGAGCAGTACTTC.